These 9 T cell receptor beta chains share one sample of origin, sequenced in a study of blood T cell repertoires in COVID-19. Sequencing used immunoSEQ multiplex PCR; TCRdb keeps in-frame clones, though not all of them. The data show a few hundred thousand clones, with about 86% seen just once and 10% to 13% held by the top ten. The sample consisted of peripheral blood. The receptor source for this set is a woman between 50 and 59 years old with COVID-19, enrolled during active disease.

This chain uses TRBV6-2 or TRBV6-3 with TRBJ2-7, with 9 bases identical to TRBD1. CDR1 MNHEY and CDR2 SVGEGT come from the germline V gene. This CDR3 has 15 amino acids. The V segment lost 0 bases and the J segment 3 bases; nucleotides outside the gene matches: 3. The DNA for the CDR3 is TGTGCCAGCAGTTACTCGCCGGGACAGGGCTACGAGCAGTACTTC. It is translated as CASSYSPGQGYEQYF.

This clone was seen a single time. The chain employs TRBV3-1 (or the pseudogene TRBV3-2) and TRBJ1-6; weak D call: TRBD1 (5 bases). The CDR3 totals 14 residues. Looked up from germline, CDR1 is LGHDT and CDR2 is YNNKEL (reference sequence). The V and J ends lost 4 bases and 7 bases respectively, with 11 bases between them. Here the CDR3 DNA reads TGTGCCAGCAGCCGTCGAAGGGGCAATTCACCCCTCCACTTT. It yields the protein CASSRRRGNSPLHF.

The V gene is TRBV28, the J gene TRBJ2-5; D unresolved. From germline, CDR1 is MDHEN and CDR2 SYDVKM. This CDR3 is built from 13 residues. V was clipped by 3 bases and J by 4 bases, with 9 bases between them. DNA of the CDR3: TGTGCCAGCAGTTTTCGACTGGCAGAGACCCAGTACTTC. This gives the protein CASSFRLAETQYF.

In nucleotides, the CDR3 is TGTGCCAGCAGATCGGGACAGAAGAACACTGAAGCTTTCTTT. As protein: CASRSGQKNTEAFF. This chain connects TRBV6-5 to TRBJ1-1, with 7 bases that match TRBD1. With V trimmed by 6 bases and J by 1 base, 5 bases remained unmatched. CDR3 length equals 14 residues. Germline CDR1 is MNHEY and CDR2 is SVGAGI.

The sample holds a few counts of this clone. One junction end disagrees with the germline gene, perhaps due to a read error. The chain combines TRBV3-1 (or the pseudogene TRBV3-2) with TRBJ1-5; D remains ambiguous. This CDR3 has 14 amino acids. The germline V gene has CDR1 LGHDT and CDR2 YNNKEL (reference sequence). The CDR3 DNA sequence: TGTGCCAGCAGCCAAGATCGCGGCAATGAGCCCCAGCATTTT. Its translation is CASSQDRGNEPQHF.

The CDR3, as DNA: TGTGCCAGCAGTCCACAGGGGGCAAACATTCAGTACTTC. This translates into CASSPQGANIQYF. The chain is built from TRBV7-2 and TRBJ2-4; 9 positions match TRBD1. After removal of 6 bases from V and 6 bases from J, the junction contained 3 bases not matched to a gene. The CDR3 has 13 amino acids. Per the germline V gene, CDR1 is SGHTA and CDR2 is FQGNSA.

V usage is TRBV5-1 and J usage is TRBJ2-3; 10 bases match TRBD1. V was clipped by 3 bases and J by 3 bases; unmatched bases: 4. The CDR3 consists of 15 residues. Germline CDR1 SGHRS, CDR2 YFSETQ. The CDR3 bases are TGCGCCAGCAGCTGGGACAGGGGCCGTACAGATACGCAGTATTTT. This translates into CASSWDRGRTDTQYF.

This chain uses TRBV11-3 with TRBJ2-7; D is uncertain. The V end lost 5 bases, the J end lost 3 bases, and 26 bases lay between the germline ends. Germline V CDR1 and CDR2: SGHNT, YENEEA. CDR3 length: 18 amino acids. CDR3 sequence reads: CASSRTIIETVINYEQYV. The CDR3 coding sequence is TGTGCCAGCAGCCGTACAATCATAGAAACAGTCATTAACTACGAGCAGTACGTC.

CDR3: CASSGDRGLVSNQPQHF. Written as DNA, the CDR3 is TGTGCCAGCAGTGGCGACAGGGGGCTGGTAAGCAATCAGCCCCAGCATTTT. The chain joins TRBV2 to TRBJ1-5, with 10 bases lining up with TRBD1. The V gene end was trimmed by 4 bases and the J gene end by 1 base; junction bases not matched to a gene: 7. CDR3 size: 17 residues. The germline V gene has CDR1 SNHLY and CDR2 FYNNEI.